Listed below are T cell receptor beta chains from one sample, sequenced in a study of T cell responses to AZD1222 COVID-19 vaccine. Some clones are missing from TCRdb's copy, which holds only in-frame ones; the method was immunoSEQ multiplex PCR. Among tens of thousands of clones listed, approximately 90% were seen once. The sequencing used peripheral blood, collected 28 days after the second AZD1222 dose. The source is an adult who received the AZD1222 COVID-19 vaccine. Each CDR3 is given with its conserved first and last residue. The D gene is left open where the match is weak. Some rows mark clone size as missing; the rest say once, few, many or name a class of expanded clone.

TRBD2	.	TRBV7-9	TRBJ2-3	TGTGCCAGCAGCCGCTTCGGGGGGAGCTCCAAAGGGCATACGCAGTATTTT	CASSRFGGSSKGHTQYF
.	.	TRBV7-2	TRBJ1-3	TGTGCCAGCAGCCCCGGGACCTCTGGAAACACCATATATTTT	CASSPGTSGNTIYF
.	.	TRBV5-8	TRBJ1-5	TGTGCCAGCAGACCGCCCCAAGGAGGTCAGCCCCAGCATTTT	CASRPPQGGQPQHF
.	few	TRBV11-2	TRBJ1-3	TGTGCCAGCAGCTTAGCAGGTTCTGGAAACACCATATATTTT	CASSLAGSGNTIYF
TRBD1	once	TRBV3-1/TRBV3-2	TRBJ1-2	TGTGCCAGCAGCCCCAGGGGGCCGGATGGCTACACCTTC	CASSPRGPDGYTF
.	once	TRBV19	TRBJ1-4	TGTGCCAGTAGTCTGGAATATGAAAAACTGTTTTTT	CASSLEYEKLFF
.	.	TRBV30	TRBJ2-1	TGTGCCTGGGACGAGAGCTCCTACAATGAGCAGTTCTTC	CAWDESSYNEQFF
.	.	TRBV6-4	TRBJ2-1	TGTGCCAGCAGTGAGCGGAGCTCCTACAATGAGCAGTTCTTC	CASSERSSYNEQFF
.	.	TRBV3-1/TRBV3-2	TRBJ2-2	TGTGCCAGCCGTACCTCCGGGGAGCTGTTTTTT	CASRTSGELFF
.	.	TRBV4-3	TRBJ1-4	TGCGCCAGCAGCCAAGATCAGTGGACAGACCTCCTCGGGGCAACTAATGAAAAACTGTTTTTT	CASSQDQWTDLLGATNEKLFF
.	few	TRBV7-9	TRBJ1-5	TGTGCCAGCAGCCCCATGTCAGGGGTGGGAGGCAATCAGCCCCAGCATTTT	CASSPMSGVGGNQPQHF
.	.	TRBV27	TRBJ2-7	TGTGCCAGCAGTTTAATATTTGCTGGGGAGCAGTACTTC	CASSLIFAGEQYF
TRBD1	.	TRBV18	TRBJ1-2	TGTGCCAGCTCACCAGGGACAGGGGGCTTCTATGGCTACACCTTC	CASSPGTGGFYGYTF
TRBD2	.	TRBV24-1	TRBJ2-3	TGTGCCACCAGTGAGCAGCGGGGGGGGACAGATACGCAGTATTTT	CATSEQRGGTDTQYF
.	.	TRBV6-5	TRBJ1-2	TGTGCCAGCAGTCTGTGGGCCTGGGATGGCTACACCTTC	CASSLWAWDGYTF
.	medium-sized	TRBV27	TRBJ1-2	TGTGCCAGCAGTTCCCTCCCGGACAGTTACTGGGGCTACACCTTC	CASSSLPDSYWGYTF
.	.	TRBV5-1	TRBJ1-1	TGCGCCAGCAGCTTGGCCTCGGGTGGCACTGAAGCTTTCTTT	CASSLASGGTEAFF
TRBD2	.	TRBV20-1	TRBJ2-1	TGCAGTGCTAGTTTGGGACTAGCGGGCAAGTTTTACAATGAGCAGTTCTTC	CSASLGLAGKFYNEQFF
.	once	TRBV9	TRBJ1-2	TGTGCCAGCACCCCTGGGGAGTCCTCACGTTATGGCTACACCTTC	CASTPGESSRYGYTF
TRBD1	.	TRBV27	TRBJ1-5	TGTGCCAGCAGTTCACAGGGGCGTCAGCCCCAGCATTTT	CASSSQGRQPQHF
.	.	TRBV18	TRBJ2-1	TGTGCCAGCTCACCACAACTAGCTGGCAATGAGCAGTTCTTC	CASSPQLAGNEQFF
.	.	TRBV11-2	TRBJ1-1	TGTGCCAGCAGCTTAGTATCATGGGGAGATGAAGCTTTCTTT	CASSLVSWGDEAFF
.	.	TRBV4-2	TRBJ2-3	TGTGCCAGCAGCCAAACCGCCTTTGATGAGGCGCAGTATTTT	CASSQTAFDEAQYF
.	.	TRBV5-5	TRBJ2-5	TGTGCCAGCAGCTTAAGGGGCTATCTTCAAGAGACCCAGTACTTC	CASSLRGYLQETQYF
.	.	TRBV6-1	TRBJ1-2	TGTGCCAGCAGTGAAAAGTCAGGGAGGTATGGCTACACCTTC	CASSEKSGRYGYTF
.	.	TRBV7-2	TRBJ2-7	TGTGCCAGCAGCAACAGGGACTTCTACTACGAGCAGTACTTC	CASSNRDFYYEQYF
TRBD1	.	TRBV19	TRBJ2-5	TGTGCCAGTAGCCCGGGACAGAGAGGGCAAGAGACCCAGTACTTC	CASSPGQRGQETQYF
TRBD1	.	TRBV6-5	TRBJ1-1	TGTGCCAGCAAGCAGACAGGGGGCTCGGGTGAAGCTTTCTTT	CASKQTGGSGEAFF
TRBD1	.	TRBV28	TRBJ1-5	TGTGCCAGCAGTGCCCGGGACAGGGCACAGCCCCAGCATTTT	CASSARDRAQPQHF
.	.	TRBV9	TRBJ1-5	TGTGCCAGCAGCGTAGGCTATAGCAATCAGCCCCAGCATTTT	CASSVGYSNQPQHF
.	few	TRBV7-2	TRBJ1-2	TGTGCCAGCAGCTCAGGGGACCCATTCTATGGCTACACCTTC	CASSSGDPFYGYTF
.	.	TRBV5-4	TRBJ1-1	TGTGCCAGCAGCTTTAAACTGACAGGCACTGAAGCTTTCTTT	CASSFKLTGTEAFF
TRBD1	.	TRBV6-2/TRBV6-3	TRBJ1-5	TGTGCCAGCAGTTACGGGACAGGGGATCAGCCCCAGCATTTT	CASSYGTGDQPQHF
.	.	TRBV4-1	TRBJ1-5	TGCGCCAGCAGCCAAGATCGGGGTGCGGGCAATCAGCCCCAGCATTTT	CASSQDRGAGNQPQHF
TRBD1	once	TRBV12-3/TRBV12-4	TRBJ1-1	TGTGCCAGCAGACAGGACAGGGGACGAGCTTTCTTT	CASRQDRGRAFF
TRBD1	.	TRBV7-8	TRBJ1-5	TGTGCCAGCAGCGCGGACAGGGTTAATCAGCCCCAGCATTTT	CASSADRVNQPQHF
TRBD1	once	TRBV28	TRBJ1-4	TGTGCCAGCAGTTCGACAGGGTGGGGGGCAACTAATGAAAAACTGTTTTTT	CASSSTGWGATNEKLFF
TRBD2	once	TRBV7-2	TRBJ2-3	TGTGCCTCACAGCGGGGGGCGGATACGCAGTATTTT	CASQRGADTQYF
.	.	TRBV2	TRBJ1-1	TGTGCCAGCAGTGATAGTCAGGGGAGGGTTAACACTGAAGCTTTCTTT	CASSDSQGRVNTEAFF
TRBD1	.	TRBV18	TRBJ1-1	TGTGCCAGCTCCTCGGACAGGGGAGGCACTGAAGCTTTCTTT	CASSSDRGGTEAFF
TRBD1	.	TRBV5-1	TRBJ2-2	TGCGCCAGCAGCCCGGGACAGGTGTCCGGGGAGCTGTTTTTT	CASSPGQVSGELFF
TRBD1	.	TRBV12-3/TRBV12-4	TRBJ1-2	TGTGCCAGCAGCGGGGACAGGCCCTATGGCTACACCTTC	CASSGDRPYGYTF
.	few	TRBV18	TRBJ1-1	TGTGCCAGCTCACCCCCGGCTCTCAGGGCTGAAGCTTTCTTT	CASSPPALRAEAFF
.	.	TRBV7-3	TRBJ1-3	TGTGCCAGCAGCTTAGGTCCAGGGAGCTCTGGAAACACCATATATTTT	CASSLGPGSSGNTIYF
.	.	TRBV28	TRBJ1-6	TGTGCCAGCGGGGAACAGGCCATATATAATTCACCCCTCCACTTT	CASGEQAIYNSPLHF
TRBD1	once	TRBV5-1	TRBJ1-2	TGCGCCAGCAGCTTGGGACAGGGAGGATATGGCTACACCTTC	CASSLGQGGYGYTF
.	.	TRBV30	TRBJ1-5	TGTGCCTGGAGCGGGATTAGCAATCAGCCCCAGCATTTT	CAWSGISNQPQHF
.	.	TRBV19	TRBJ1-6	TGTGCCAGTAGTATAGCGGATTCACCCCTCCACTTT	CASSIADSPLHF
TRBD1	.	TRBV11-3	TRBJ2-2	TGTGCCAGCAGCTTAGATCGGGGGACAGGTGACACCGGGGAGCTGTTTTTT	CASSLDRGTGDTGELFF
TRBD1	.	TRBV27	TRBJ2-3	TGTGCCAGCAGTTTAACCGGGACAGCCACAGATACGCAGTATTTT	CASSLTGTATDTQYF
TRBD1	.	TRBV5-6	TRBJ1-1	TGTGCCAGCAGCGGACAGGGGGCGCGGGTGAACACTGAAGCTTTCTTT	CASSGQGARVNTEAFF
TRBD1	once	TRBV9	TRBJ1-6	TGTGCCAGCAGCGGTTACAGGGGGTGGAATTCACCCCTCCACTTT	CASSGYRGWNSPLHF
TRBD2	.	TRBV5-1	TRBJ2-3	TGCGCCAGCAGCTTGCTCCGGCTAGCGGGGGCGCAGAAGAAGAGCACAGATACGCAGTATTTT	CASSLLRLAGAQKKSTDTQYF
.	.	TRBV7-9	TRBJ1-6	TGTGCCAGCAGCTTAGCCCTGGGATTCCCCCTCCACTTT	CASSLALGFPLHF
.	.	TRBV2	TRBJ2-5	TGTGCCAGCAGCCCGGGACTCACTCAAGAGACCCAGTACTTC	CASSPGLTQETQYF
.	.	TRBV30	TRBJ2-5	TGTGCCTGGAGCGCCCGGAGGGGGGGCAGCGAGACCCAGTACTTC	CAWSARRGGSETQYF
TRBD1	.	TRBV6-1	TRBJ2-7	TGTGCCAGCAGTGAGGTCCGGGACAGGGGTTCCTACGAGCAGTACTTC	CASSEVRDRGSYEQYF